One sample yielded the 13 T cell receptor beta chains listed below, sequenced in a study of T cells after posttransplantation cyclophosphamide. Repertoires were generated with immunoSEQ multiplex PCR, while TCRdb's copy carries only in-frame clones and drops some. The sample contains about 20,000 clones, more than 80% of which appear only once. Controls had myeloablative marrow grafts with methotrexate and calcineurin inhibitor, sampled at 1 year. The specimen comprised PBMCs, sampled after an allogeneic stem cell transplant with a calcineurin inhibitor and methotrexate. All receptors derive from a female patient between 50 and 59 years old who received an allogeneic stem cell transplant from an unrelated donor, was CMV-positive, and had chronic GVHD only. T cells may partly derive from the graft donor.

The CDR3 protein is CASSQSGHRQANIGPNQPQHF. CDR3 coding DNA: TGCGCCAGCAGTCAATCCGGCCACAGACAGGCCAATATCGGACCTAATCAGCCCCAGCATTTT. This chain connects TRBV23-1 to TRBJ1-5; D may be TRBD1 (6 bases). TRBV23-1 is an open reading frame, and its role is uncertain. V lost 0 bases and J 4 bases, leaving 28 bases between the germline ends. The CDR3 loop spans 21 amino acids.

The sample holds one count of this clone. The chain employs TRBV7-2 and TRBJ2-3, with 9 positions matching TRBD2. V was clipped by 5 bases and J by 4 bases; unmatched bases: 16. Germline CDR1 reads SGHTA; CDR2 reads FQGNSA. This CDR3 spans 18 amino acids. CDR3 DNA: TGTGCCAGCAGCGAGCGCCGTCTAGCGGGGACTACCCCAGATACGCAGTATTTT. Its translation: CASSERRLAGTTPDTQYF.

The chain is built from TRBV11-2 and TRBJ2-7, with TRBD1 matching over 8 bases. Germline CDR1 and CDR2: SGHAT and FQNNGV. Trimming cost V 3 bases and J 4 bases; bases outside gene matches: 11. The CDR3 consists of 16 residues. The CDR3 bases are TGTGCCAGCAGCTTCCCCGACAGGGGTGCGGAGTACGAGCAGTACTTC. Amino acid sequence: CASSFPDRGAEYEQYF.

Here the CDR3 reads CASSQQGQGPTLFF. DNA of the CDR3: TGTGCCAGCAGCCAACAGGGACAGGGCCCGACACTGTTTTTT. The chain uses TRBV7-8 and TRBJ1-4; the match to TRBD1 covers 9 bases. Germline V gives CDR1 SGHVS, CDR2 FQNEAQ. V lost 5 bases to trimming and J lost 13 bases; unmatched junction nucleotides: 11. The CDR3 length is 14 residues.

Sample share makes this clone medium-sized (0.01 to 0.1%). This chain joins TRBV6-6 and TRBJ1-5; weak D call: TRBD1 (6 bases). Germline V lookup: CDR1 MNHNY, CDR2 SVGAGI (reference sequence). With 2 bases removed from V and 11 bases from J, the gap between germline ends came to 10 bases. CDR3 length equals 12 residues. The CDR3 sequence: CASSYGDTAQHF. Here the CDR3 DNA reads TGTGCCAGCAGTTACGGGGACACAGCCCAGCATTTT.

The V and J genes are TRBV6-6 and TRBJ2-1; 7 nucleotides line up with TRBD1. CDR1 and CDR2 (germline): MNHNY, SVGAGI (reference sequence). J lost 3 bases, V lost 6 bases, and 2 bases had no gene match. This CDR3 has 13 residues. Written as DNA, the CDR3 is TGTGCCAGCAGGGGGGACAGCTACAATGAGCAGTTCTTC. Amino acids: CASRGDSYNEQFF.

This sequence joins TRBV7-3 and TRBJ2-6, with D possibly matching TRBD2 (5 bases). The CDR3 consists of 14 residues. The V end was cut by 4 bases, the J end by 4 bases, with 8 bases between. Germline lookup yields CDR1 SGHTA and CDR2 FQGTGA. Here the CDR3 DNA reads TGTGCCAGCAGCTCCTCGGGAGGGGCCAACGTCCTGACTTTC. Amino acids: CASSSSGGANVLTF.

The chain employs TRBV6-5 and TRBJ1-4; a weak D match, TRBD1 (6 bases). The CDR3 consists of 15 residues. Germline V lookup: CDR1 MNHEY, CDR2 SVGAGI. V was trimmed by 0 bases and J by 8 bases, leaving 13 bases between them. For the CDR3, the DNA is TGTGCCAGCAGTTACTCTAGGACAGACAAAGAAAAACTGTTTTTT. Its translation: CASSYSRTDKEKLFF.

The rearrangement joins TRBV10-2 to TRBJ2-7; 7 bases map to TRBD1. The junction had 32 bases not matched to a gene; V was cut back by 7 bases and J by 2 bases. Germline V lookup: CDR1 WSHSY, CDR2 SAAADI. The CDR3 totals 22 residues. The CDR3 spells CASTSHPYTGVYTPLSPYEQYF. The CDR3 coding sequence is TGCGCCAGCACCTCCCACCCATACACAGGGGTCTACACCCCGTTGAGCCCCTACGAGCAGTACTTC.

The chain joins TRBV5-4 to TRBJ2-1; D ambiguous. The germline gives CDR1 SGHNT, CDR2 YYREEE (reference sequence). V was shortened by 5 bases and J by 3 bases, with 3 bases between the two germline ends. The CDR3 is 11 residues long. The chain's CDR3 is CASSSYNEQFF. The CDR3 nucleotides read TGTGCCAGCAGTAGCTACAATGAGCAGTTCTTC.

The chain combines TRBV6-6 with TRBJ1-1; possibly TRBD1 for D (5 bases). The CDR3 sequence is 15 residues long. CDR1 is MNHNY and CDR2 is SVGAGI in the germline V gene (reference sequence). V lost 6 bases and J 4 bases, leaving 18 bases between the germline ends. CDR3 coding DNA: TGTGCCAGCAGCTACGCAGGGCCGTGGACCACTGAAGCTTTCTTT. Amino acids: CASSYAGPWTTEAFF.

The rearrangement uses TRBV29-1 and TRBJ2-7, with 10 bases lining up with TRBD2. Germline-derived CDR1 and CDR2 are SQVTM and ANQGSEA. The CDR3 extends over 13 amino acids. V dropped 7 bases and J dropped 4; count of bases not matched to a gene: 7. DNA of the CDR3: TGCAGCGCTCCAGCGGGAGGGTCGTACGAGCAGTACTTC. It codes for CSAPAGGSYEQYF.

This clone was observed once. This chain joins TRBV5-6 and TRBJ2-1; maybe TRBD1 (7 bases). Germline V lookup: CDR1 SGHDT, CDR2 YYEEEE. V lost 3 bases and J lost 10, with 11 bases in between. This CDR3 contains 12 residues. CDR3 DNA sequence: TGTGCCAGCAGCTGGGACAGCGGGGAGCAGTTCTTC. Protein product: CASSWDSGEQFF.